This TCR beta chain is drawn from a study of blood T cell repertoires in COVID-19. About the research overall: COVID-19 samples from acute and convalescent phases originated in the United States, Italy and Spain. T cells, B-cell-depleted T cells, or PBMCs provided the cDNA or gDNA that served as material.

This CDR3 has 16 amino acids. The junction had 14 bases not matched to a gene; V was cut back by 4 bases and J by 7 bases. The V gene's germline CDR1 is SGHTA and CDR2 FQGNSA. TCRdb keeps only in-frame clones here, not all; method: immunoSEQ multiplex PCR. The profile shows 170,000 or so clones, about nine tenths of them singletons. The source is a man aged 18-30 years who had recovered from COVID-19. Sequenced: peripheral blood. This chain uses TRBV7-2 with TRBJ2-7, with TRBD1 matching over 9 bases. CDR3 bases: TGTGCCAGCAGCTCGTGGGATATGACAGGGGGTAAGGAGCAGTACTTC. This encodes CASSSWDMTGGKEQYF.